The present T cell receptor beta chain was sequenced within a study of identical twins. Study conclusions and caveats: High-abundance cord blood beta clonotypes had fewer insertions; memory repertoires showed none.

Of note for this clonotype: Its antigen is as yet unknown.

Each CDR3 protein is one row after TCRdb ran MiXCR on the 5' RACE reads. The repertoire holds about 470,000 distinct CDR3 sequences, with 24% as singletons. The same sample was also studied in work on T cells expressing NK-cell markers. That source adds: Most of the eight sequenced donors were HCMV-seropositive; one was seronegative.

Material: CD4+ T cells sorted from blood. The receptor's source is a young woman in good health.

CDR3 protein: CASSHSRELNTEAFF. CDR3 nucleotides: TGTGCCAGCAGCCACTCCAGAGAACTGAACACTGAAGCTTTCTTT. The V and J genes are TRBV5-5 and TRBJ1-1; D gene uncertain. Trimming took 4 bases from V and 0 from J, leaving 13 bases between them. CDR1 and CDR2 (germline): SGHKS, YYEKEE (reference sequence). The CDR3 length is 15 residues. The variable domain in full, completed from reference TRBV5-5 and TRBJ1-1, reads DAGVTQSPTHLIKTRGQQVTLRCSPISGHKSVSWYQQVLGQGPQFIFQYYEKEERGRGNFPDRFSARQFPNYSSELNVNALLLGDSALYLCASSHSRELNTEAFFGQGTRLTVV.